The 18 T cell receptor beta chains reported below all come from one sample, sequenced in a study of cytomegalovirus exposure and HLA in healthy donors. The primer mix had 60 Vbeta and 13 Jbeta primers. Profiling relied on immunoSEQ multiplex PCR, and the TCRdb table lists in-frame clones only, not all of them. The sample yields over 65,000 clones, about three quarters seen once. Material: PBMCs. These receptors were collected from a woman in her 30s in good health and CMV-seropositive.

A few counts support this clone. The chain joins TRBV6-1 to TRBJ1-2, with TRBD1 identical over 7 bases. V lost 5 bases and J lost 4; bases outside the gene matches: 10. The CDR3 length is 15 residues. The V gene's germline CDR1 is MNHNS and CDR2 SASEGT. The CDR3 nucleotides read TGTGCCAGCAGTCGACAAACTTGGGACAGCTATGGCTACACCTTC. Residues: CASSRQTWDSYGYTF.

The table lists this clone with a few counts. The chain carries TRBV7-8 and TRBJ2-7; 10 bases line up with TRBD1. After removal of 3 bases from V and 7 bases from J, the junction contained 12 bases not matched to a gene. The CDR3 loop spans 16 amino acids. Germline V gene data show CDR1 as SGHVS and CDR2 as FQNEAQ. The CDR3 loop is CASSFPAPGQGEEQYF. The CDR3 bases are TGTGCCAGCAGCTTCCCAGCCCCCGGACAGGGGGAAGAGCAGTACTTC. The entire variable domain, with the rest obtained from reference TRBV7-8 and TRBJ2-7, is as follows: GAGVSQSPRYKVAKRGQDVALRCDPISGHVSLFWYQQALGQGPEFLTYFQNEAQLDKSGLPSDRFFAERPEGSVSTLKIQRTQQEDSAVYLCASSFPAPGQGEEQYFGPGTRLTVT.

The chain joins TRBV27 to TRBJ1-1; 8 positions match TRBD1. Per germline, CDR1 MNHEY and CDR2 SMNVEV (reference sequence). V was pared by 6 bases and J by 8 bases, with 8 bases of the junction left unmatched. This CDR3 region has 13 residues. In DNA, the CDR3 is TGTGCCAGCAGCCTGGACAGGGCCACCGAAGCTTTCTTT. It specifies CASSLDRATEAFF.

The chain couples TRBV7-9 to TRBJ1-2, with TRBD1 identical over 9 bases. V dropped 5 bases and J dropped 4; count of bases not matched to a gene: 8. This CDR3 spans 15 amino acids. Germline CDR1 reads SEHNR; CDR2 reads FQNEAQ (reference sequence). The chain's CDR3 is CASSPGGQGGYGYTF. The DNA for the CDR3 is TGTGCCAGCAGCCCAGGGGGACAGGGAGGCTATGGCTACACCTTC.

The CDR3 region is CASSLDGGAGGPYNEQFF. In nucleotides, the CDR3 is TGCGCCAGCAGCTTGGATGGGGGGGCGGGAGGTCCCTACAATGAGCAGTTCTTC. This chain joins TRBV5-1 and TRBJ2-1; 8 bases fit TRBD2. With 0 bases clipped from V and 2 bases from J, the junction kept 10 bases outside the gene matches. CDR1 and CDR2 (germline): SGHRS, YFSETQ. The CDR3 spans 18 residues.

The chain has TRBV4-1 and TRBJ1-6; D remains unclear. Germline CDR1 and CDR2: MGHRA and YSYEKL. This CDR3 spans 14 amino acids. V was clipped by 1 base and J by 5 bases, with 6 bases between them. DNA for the CDR3: TGCGCCAGCAGCCAAGTGCGGAATAATTCACCCCTCCACTTT. This translates into CASSQVRNNSPLHF.

The chain employs TRBV15 and TRBJ2-2; 11 bases fit TRBD2. The CDR3 covers 15 residues. Germline CDR1 and CDR2: LNHNV and YYDKDF (reference sequence). V shed 3 bases and J 5 bases; nucleotides not matched to a gene: 2. The chain's CDR3 is CATSSLAGGTGELFF. CDR3 in DNA: TGTGCCACCAGCAGTCTAGCGGGAGGAACCGGGGAGCTGTTTTTT.

The genes are TRBV9 and TRBJ2-1; 9 bases fit TRBD2. The J segment lost 4 bases and the V segment lost 4 bases, leaving 9 bases of the junction unmatched. The V gene's germline CDR1 is SGDLS and CDR2 YYNGEE. The CDR3 consists of 16 residues. The CDR3 loop reads CASSPIAAGGYNEQFF. DNA for the CDR3: TGTGCCAGCAGCCCTATAGCTGCGGGAGGGTACAATGAGCAGTTCTTC.

This clone has just a few counts. The rearrangement joins TRBV6-1 to TRBJ2-3, with 8 nucleotides matching TRBD2. Germline V gene lookup returns CDR1 MNHNS and CDR2 SASEGT. Losses at the gene ends were 0 bases for V and 6 bases for J; bases not matched to a gene: 8. There are 16 residues in the CDR3. This chain's CDR3 is CASSEALRGTRDTQYF. As DNA, the CDR3 is TGTGCCAGCAGTGAAGCGCTCCGCGGGACTAGGGATACGCAGTATTTT.

J is TRBJ2-1 and V is TRBV12-5; D is perhaps TRBD1 (6 bases). The CDR3 totals 12 residues. V lost 6 bases and J 7 bases, leaving 10 bases between the germline ends. The V gene's germline CDR1 is LGHNT and CDR2 FRNRAP. CDR3 coding DNA: TGTGCTAGTGGCGCCCAGGGGAATGAGCAGTTCTTC. Residues: CASGAQGNEQFF.

The rearrangement links TRBV5-6 to TRBJ1-2; D is possibly TRBD1 (6 bases). The CDR3 is 14 residues long. Germline values: CDR1 SGHDT, CDR2 YYEEEE. V gave up 7 bases and J gave up 4 bases, with 17 bases separating them. CDR3 residues: CASSPFTGTYGYTF. The CDR3 region has the DNA TGTGCCAGCTCCCCCTTTACAGGGACCTATGGCTACACCTTC.

Remarks on this clone: This sample also contains other DNA sequences that code for the same CDR3. The CDR3 coding sequence is TGTGCCAGTAGTCCTAGCGGGAGGGGGTCCAATGAGCAGTTCTTC. This sequence encodes CASSPSGRGSNEQFF. This chain links TRBV19 with TRBJ2-1; 12 positions agree with TRBD2. The CDR3 loop spans 15 amino acids. The J segment lost 6 bases and the V segment lost 5 bases, leaving 5 bases of the junction unmatched. Germline V CDR1 and CDR2: LNHDA, SQIVND (reference sequence).

The J gene is TRBJ1-1, the V gene TRBV7-3, with a weak D call TRBD1 (6 bases). Germline CDR1 and CDR2: SGHTA and FQGTGA. There are 14 residues in the CDR3. V shed 5 bases and J shed 0 bases, with 10 bases lying between them. This CDR3 reads CASSPGHMNTEAFF. CDR3 coding DNA: TGTGCCAGCAGCCCGGGACATATGAACACTGAAGCTTTCTTT.

This clone has more than one count but fewer than ten. At the DNA level, this CDR3 is encoded by other sequences in the same sample as well. V usage is TRBV6-5 and J usage is TRBJ1-1; 7 nucleotides align to TRBD1. This CDR3 has 15 residues. The germline V gene has CDR1 MNHEY and CDR2 SVGAGI. Trimming cost V 2 bases and J 1 base; bases outside gene matches: 4. Here the CDR3 reads CASSYSRTGNTEAFF. Here the CDR3 DNA reads TGTGCCAGCAGTTACAGTAGGACAGGGAACACTGAAGCTTTCTTT.

V gene TRBV5-1 combines with J gene TRBJ1-2; D unresolved. The CDR3 sequence is 13 residues long. Germline V gene lookup returns CDR1 SGHRS and CDR2 YFSETQ. V was trimmed by 1 base and J by 3 bases, leaving 7 bases between them. CDR3: CASSLKSDYGYTF. As DNA, the CDR3 is TGCGCCAGCAGCTTGAAGAGTGACTATGGCTACACCTTC.

The rearrangement links TRBV28 to TRBJ2-7, with 7 nucleotides matching TRBD2. V gave up 2 bases and J gave up 3 bases; unmatched junction bases: 4. Germline-derived CDR1 and CDR2 are MDHEN and SYDVKM. This CDR3 is built from 14 residues. CDR3 bases: TGTGCCAGCAGTTTAAGGGCGGGAGTCTACGAGCAGTACTTC. This codes for CASSLRAGVYEQYF. Full variable domain (missing parts from reference TRBV28 and TRBJ2-7): DVKVTQSSRYLVKRTGEKVFLECVQDMDHENMFWYRQDPGLGLRLIYFSYDVKMKEKGDIPEGYSVSREKKERFSLILESASTNQTSMYLCASSLRAGVYEQYFGPGTRLTVT.

The chain couples TRBV7-6 to TRBJ2-1; D ambiguous. V dropped 2 bases and J dropped 7 bases, with 24 bases sitting between them. Germline CDR1 and CDR2: SGHVS and FNYEAQ. This CDR3 contains 18 residues. CDR3 sequence reads: CASSLRRATSVSWNEQFF. CDR3 nucleotides: TGTGCCAGCAGCTTAAGAAGAGCGACCAGCGTTAGTTGGAATGAGCAGTTCTTC.

V gene TRBV5-1 combines with J gene TRBJ1-1; possibly TRBD1 for D (6 bases). V lost 2 bases to trimming and J lost 3 bases, with 8 bases between them. The V gene's germline CDR1 is SGHRS and CDR2 YFSETQ. The CDR3 has 13 amino acids. For the CDR3, the DNA is TGCGCCAGCAGCTTCCAGGGGCACACTGAAGCTTTCTTT. It yields the protein CASSFQGHTEAFF.